The 14 T cell receptor beta chains below come from one sample, sequenced in a study of shared clonotypes between healthy human individuals. Sequencing was performed with immunoSEQ multiplex PCR; in TCRdb, only in-frame clones are kept and a portion is missing. Here the sample spans roughly 1,100,000 clones, around 76% being singletons. The specimen was memory CD4+ T cells sorted from blood. Subset meaning: CD45RA-negative fraction. The source is a man aged 18 to 30 in good health.

The rearrangement links TRBV4-2 to TRBJ2-1; tentatively, D is TRBD1 (7 bases). With 0 bases removed from V and 5 bases from J, the gap between germline ends came to 14 bases. CDR3 size: 16 residues. From germline, CDR1 is LGHNA and CDR2 YNFKEQ. The CDR3 DNA reads as TGTGCCAGCAGCCAAGAAACCGGCAGGGGGGACAATGAGCAGTTCTTC. Translating it yields CASSQETGRGDNEQFF.

This clone has more than one count but fewer than ten. The rearrangement uses TRBV5-4 and TRBJ2-5; D unresolved. CDR1 is SGHNT, CDR2 YYREEE, per germline (reference sequence). The germline V and J ends were trimmed by 2 bases and 5 bases, with 7 bases remaining between them. The CDR3 totals 12 residues. CDR3 amino acids: CASSLPSETQYF. CDR3 coding DNA: TGTGCCAGCAGCTTACCCTCGGAGACCCAGTACTTC. The complete variable domain, with remaining parts taken from reference TRBV5-4 and TRBJ2-5, reads ETGVTQSPTHLIKTRGQQVTLRCSSQSGHNTVSWYQQALGQGPQFIFQYYREEENGRGNFPPRFSGLQFPNYSSELNVNALELDDSALYLCASSLPSETQYFGPGTRLLVL.

The chain combines TRBV5-1 with TRBJ1-1, with D perhaps matching TRBD1 (6 bases). The germline V gene encodes CDR1 SGHRS and CDR2 YFSETQ. Trimming took off 4 bases at V and 1 base at J, with 14 bases between the two ends. The CDR3 is 15 residues long. The CDR3 DNA follows: TGCGCCAGCAGCGGGGGCGGCACACCGAACACTGAAGCTTTCTTT. This gives the protein CASSGGGTPNTEAFF.

This clone has just one count. This chain connects TRBV25-1 to TRBJ1-2, with a weak D call TRBD1 (5 bases). With 1 base removed from V and 5 bases from J, the gap between germline ends came to 14 bases. Germline-derived CDR1 and CDR2 are MGHDK and SYGVNS. The CDR3 length is 15 residues. The chain's CDR3 is CASSEFAGTSYGYTF. CDR3 nucleotide sequence: TGTGCCAGCAGTGAATTCGCCGGGACGAGTTATGGCTACACCTTC.

The rearrangement joins TRBV5-1 to TRBJ1-5, with D possibly TRBD1 on 5 matching bases. Germline V CDR1 and CDR2: SGHRS, YFSETQ. V was shortened by 4 bases and J by 1 base, with 12 bases between the two germline ends. The CDR3 extends over 15 amino acids. CDR3 sequence reads: CASSPLGVSNQPQHF. CDR3 coding DNA: TGCGCCAGCAGCCCCTTGGGGGTCAGCAATCAGCCCCAGCATTTT.

The chain recombines TRBV7-2 with TRBJ2-7; TRBD2 matches 11 bases. Unmatched junction bases numbered 9, after V lost 5 bases and J lost 6 bases. Germline V CDR1 and CDR2: SGHTA, FQGNSA. The length of the CDR3 is 15 residues. DNA of the CDR3: TGTGCCAGCAGCAAAATTAGCGGGAGGGCCTCCGAGCAGTACTTC. The encoded protein is CASSKISGRASEQYF.

The V gene is TRBV28, the J gene TRBJ1-5; D ambiguous. Trimming cost V 3 bases and J 7 bases, with 10 bases left between them. This CDR3 has 13 residues. Germline-derived CDR1 and CDR2 are MDHEN and SYDVKM. The CDR3 nucleotides read TGTGCCAGCAGTTTCGCAGGTAGGCAGCCCCAGCATTTT. This gives the protein CASSFAGRQPQHF.

This clone appeared a few times. The chain joins TRBV4-2 to TRBJ2-3, with D unresolved. V was clipped by 5 bases and J by 1 base, with 10 bases between them. The CDR3 totals 14 residues. Germline V CDR1 and CDR2: LGHNA, YNFKEQ. This CDR3 is CASSGSFRTDTQYF. In DNA form, the CDR3 reads TGTGCCAGCAGCGGGTCTTTCCGCACAGATACGCAGTATTTT.

This chain links TRBV6-1 with TRBJ1-1; tentatively, D is TRBD1 (6 bases). Germline lookup yields CDR1 MNHNS and CDR2 SASEGT. Trimming pared 6 bases from V and 5 bases from J, leaving 16 bases between. The CDR3 is 14 amino acids. The CDR3 spells CASRPREGGTEAFF. CDR3 nucleotides: TGTGCCAGCAGACCTAGGGAAGGGGGGACTGAAGCTTTCTTT.

A remark on this clone: At the DNA level, this CDR3 is encoded by other sequences in the same sample as well. The rearrangement uses TRBV10-3 and TRBJ2-7; D tentatively reads TRBD1 or TRBD2 (5 bases each). Germline CDR1 and CDR2: ENHRY and SYGVKD. The CDR3 consists of 13 residues. Trimming stripped 6 bases from V and 0 bases from J, with 9 bases between. CDR3 sequence reads: CAISRDPSYEQYF. CDR3 DNA sequence: TGTGCCATCAGCCGGGACCCCTCCTACGAGCAGTACTTC.

This chain uses TRBV6-5 with TRBJ1-2, with 9 bases matching TRBD1. This CDR3 has 13 residues. Germline V gene data show CDR1 as MNHEY and CDR2 as SVGAGI. Trimming at V came to 6 bases and at J to 6 bases, leaving 5 bases not matched to a gene. In nucleotides, the CDR3 is TGTGCCAGCAGGTTCGGACAGGGGAATGGCTACACCTTC. Protein sequence: CASRFGQGNGYTF.

The chain has TRBV5-1 and TRBJ2-3; possible D gene TRBD1, 5 bases. CDR3 length: 15 amino acids. Trimming removed 1 base at V and 2 bases at J, with 11 bases between. In germline, CDR1 is SGHRS, CDR2 YFSETQ. The chain's CDR3 is CASSLWGSLTDTQYF. The CDR3 DNA reads TGCGCCAGCAGCTTGTGGGGCAGTCTCACAGATACGCAGTATTTT.

Comment on this clone: The sample contains more than one DNA sequence encoding this CDR3. This sequence joins TRBV5-1 and TRBJ1-3, with 7 bases identical to TRBD1. The CDR3 contains 15 residues. V gave up 0 bases and J gave up 1 base; unmatched junction bases: 1. CDR1 is SGHRS and CDR2 is YFSETQ in the germline V gene. This CDR3 is CASSLEGASGNTIYF. The CDR3 DNA reads TGCGCCAGCAGCTTGGAGGGGGCGTCTGGAAACACCATATATTTT.

This clone occurred a few times. The chain's CDR3 is CASSEGGGGDTQYF. The CDR3 nucleotides are TGTGCCAGCAGTGAAGGAGGAGGGGGGGATACGCAGTATTTT. This chain links TRBV2 with TRBJ2-3; the D gene could be TRBD1 or TRBD2 (6 bases each). This CDR3 spans 14 amino acids. The germline V gene encodes CDR1 SNHLY and CDR2 FYNNEI. V dropped 1 base and J dropped 6 bases, with 11 bases sitting between them.